The following is a T cell receptor (beta chain) sequence with its context. The V and J ends lost 0 bases and 6 bases respectively, with 12 bases between them. Per the germline V gene, CDR1 is SNHLY and CDR2 is FYNNEI. The CDR3 consists of 15 residues. The repertoire was sequenced with immunoSEQ multiplex PCR; TCRdb's copy has only in-frame clones and lacks some. The repertoire consists of some 47,000 clones, with 84% occurring once and the leading ten covering 40% to 55%. This entry comes from a study of blood T cell repertoires in COVID-19. The TCR sequence derives from a human donor in a cohort sampled during active COVID-19. Sequenced: peripheral blood. The rearrangement joins TRBV2 to TRBJ2-1; TRBD2 is a possible D gene (5 bases). Written as DNA, the CDR3 is TGTGCCAGCAGTGAAGCAGGCCTAGCAGGCAATGAGCAGTTCTTC. Protein product: CASSEAGLAGNEQFF.